This record covers a single T cell receptor (beta chain). This sample includes further DNA sequences coding for the same CDR3. The CDR3 has 15 amino acids. Germline CDR1 SGHRS, CDR2 YFSETQ. V was shortened by 0 bases and J by 0 bases, with 7 bases between the two germline ends. The sample comes from a study of blood T cell repertoires in COVID-19. Study context: The samples span acute and convalescent COVID-19 from the United States, Italy and Spain. Sources were T cells, B-cell-depleted T cells, or PBMCs; the material itself was cDNA or gDNA.

Produced via immunoSEQ multiplex PCR; TCRdb's table is partial and in-frame only. The sample records about 200,000 clones, approximately 80% being singletons. The TCR comes from a man aged 50 to 59 with active or convalescent COVID-19. Sequencing was done on a sample of peripheral blood. The chain has TRBV5-1 and TRBJ1-5; D may be TRBD1 (5 bases). CDR3 amino acids: CASSLAGISNQPQHF. For the CDR3, the DNA is TGCGCCAGCAGCTTGGCAGGGATTAGCAATCAGCCCCAGCATTTT.